These T cell receptor beta chains were read from a single sample in a study of blood T cells in healthy people across ages. TCRdb fed the 5' RACE reads into MiXCR, producing one record per CDR3 protein. The sample holds 1.4 million or so distinct CDR3 sequences, approximately 39% seen once. Sequencing was carried out using blood. These receptors originate from a woman between 18 and 30 years old in good health. The CDR3 runs from the conserved cysteine through the conserved F or W. D genes are given only for firm matches. For some rows the clone size is stated as once, few or many, or as a class when expanded; others skip it.

d_call	v_call	clone_size	j_call	cdr3_nt	cdr3_aa
TRBD2	TRBV25-1	once	TRBJ2-7	TGTGCCAGCAGTGGATCCCCTAGCGGACCTTACAATGAGCAGTACTTC	CASSGSPSGPYNEQYF
-	TRBV15	few	TRBJ2-1	TGTGCCACCAGCAGAGCCCAGGGGATAAGTGAGCAGTTCTTC	CATSRAQGISEQFF
-	TRBV4-3	few	TRBJ1-1	TGCGCCAGCAGCCCAAGGACGGCGGGGGTCACTGAAGCTTTCTTT	CASSPRTAGVTEAFF
TRBD2	TRBV12-3/TRBV12-4	-	TRBJ2-3	TGTGCCAGCAGTCCGGCGGGAGGGCGAAGCACAGATACGCAGTATTTT	CASSPAGGRSTDTQYF
-	TRBV29-1	many	TRBJ2-1	TGCAGCGTCGCGGGGAGATTCGGCAATGAGCAGTTCTTC	CSVAGRFGNEQFF
-	TRBV20-1	-	TRBJ2-3	TGTAGTGCCATAGCCCGGGGCGTCGCAGATACGCAGTATTTT	CSAIARGVADTQYF
TRBD1	TRBV11-2	-	TRBJ2-5	TGTGCCAGCAGCCACTACCGGGACAGGGGTCGCCAAGAGACCCAGTACTTC	CASSHYRDRGRQETQYF
-	TRBV15	-	TRBJ2-1	TGTGCCACCAGCAGAGATAATTTGGATGAGCAGTTCTTC	CATSRDNLDEQFF
TRBD2	TRBV9	few	TRBJ2-3	TGTGCCAGCAGCGTAGGGGTCCGGGGAGGGAGCTCAGATACGCAGTATTTT	CASSVGVRGGSSDTQYF
-	TRBV6-6	few	TRBJ1-4	TGTGCCAGCAGTTACCCTTCGAGCTCTAATCTGTTTTTT	CASSYPSSSNLFF
-	TRBV6-2/TRBV6-3	-	TRBJ1-2	TGTGCCAGCAGTTACCCCCAAATGGGTGGCTACACCTTC	CASSYPQMGGYTF
-	TRBV29-1	-	TRBJ2-7	TGCAGCGCCAGACTCCTCTACGAGCAGTACTTC	CSARLLYEQYF
TRBD2	TRBV13	-	TRBJ2-7	TGTGCCAGCAGCTTATCAGAGCGGGGAAGCTCCTACAATGAGCAGTACTTC	CASSLSERGSSYNEQYF
TRBD1	TRBV2	many	TRBJ2-5	TGTGCCAGCAGTCTACAGGGGCGCCAAGAGACCCAGTACTTC	CASSLQGRQETQYF
TRBD2	TRBV12-3/TRBV12-4	-	TRBJ2-1	TGTGCCAGCAGCTCCGGGACTAGTCATGAGCAGTTCTTC	CASSSGTSHEQFF
TRBD1	TRBV5-1	few	TRBJ1-1	TGCGCCAGCAGCGCGGGACAGTTCTTGAACACTGAAGCTTTCTTT	CASSAGQFLNTEAFF
-	TRBV4-1	-	TRBJ1-4	TGCGCCAGCAGCCGAGGTCCCCTGGTGGAAGAAAAACTGTTTTTT	CASSRGPLVEEKLFF
TRBD1	TRBV7-7	-	TRBJ2-5	TGTGCTAGCGGCCGGGACAGGGAAGAGACCCAGTACTTC	CASGRDREETQYF
-	TRBV20-1	-	TRBJ2-5	TGCAGTGCTAGGCCTATCACTCCCCAAGAGACCCAGTACTTC	CSARPITPQETQYF
-	TRBV7-9	-	TRBJ2-7	TGTGCCAGCAGCTTAGCGTATTACCGGGGCTACAATGAGCAGTACTTC	CASSLAYYRGYNEQYF
TRBD1	TRBV29-1	-	TRBJ1-2	TGCAGCGAGAGGACAGGGGACTATGGCTACACCTTC	CSERTGDYGYTF
-	TRBV12-3/TRBV12-4	-	TRBJ1-1	TGTGCCAGCAAACCCGGGGGGCCTGAAGCTTTCTTT	CASKPGGPEAFF
-	TRBV4-1	-	TRBJ2-7	TGCGCCAGCAGCCAGACTTTAGGACACGAGCAGTACTTC	CASSQTLGHEQYF
-	TRBV4-3	-	TRBJ1-5	TGCGCCAGCAGCCACGCCAGACCGCACAATCAGCCCCGGCATTTT	CASSHARPHNQPRHF
TRBD2	TRBV6-2/TRBV6-3	once	TRBJ2-1	TGTGCCGGCAGTACCGGGACTAGCGGGCTAAATGAGCAGTTCTTC	CAGSTGTSGLNEQFF
-	TRBV5-1	-	TRBJ1-1	TGCGCCAGCAGCTTGAGAGGAGGGATCACTGAAGCTTTCTTT	CASSLRGGITEAFF
-	TRBV4-3	once	TRBJ1-1	TGCGCCAGCAGCCAAGTTGGGGCGGGGAACACTGAAGCTTTCTTT	CASSQVGAGNTEAFF
-	TRBV6-2/TRBV6-3	-	TRBJ1-2	TGTGCCAGCAGTTCCGACATCACGGACTATGGCTACACCTTC	CASSSDITDYGYTF
-	TRBV28	-	TRBJ2-7	TGTGCCAGCAGTTATTCAGCCGGTGAGCAGTACTTC	CASSYSAGEQYF
TRBD1	TRBV20-1	few	TRBJ1-2	TGCAGTGCTTTTTTGGAGGGGGCGACTAGCACCTTC	CSAFLEGATSTF
-	TRBV4-1	few	TRBJ1-5	TGCGCCAGCAGCCGAGGGAAAACTCAGCCCCAGCATTTT	CASSRGKTQPQHF
TRBD2	TRBV28	-	TRBJ2-3	TGTGCCAGCAGTTTGGTCGGGGGGTTTAGCACAGATACGCAGTATTTT	CASSLVGGFSTDTQYF
TRBD1	TRBV4-3	-	TRBJ2-6	TGCGCCAGCAGCCCCTACGGGACAGCCAACACTGGGGCCAACGTCCTGACTTTC	CASSPYGTANTGANVLTF
-	TRBV30	-	TRBJ1-1	TGTGCCTGGAGTACTTCCACTGAAGCTTTCTTT	CAWSTSTEAFF
-	TRBV7-6	-	TRBJ2-7	TGTGCCAGCAGCTTAGGATCAGCGTCCTACGAGCAGTACTTC	CASSLGSASYEQYF
TRBD2	TRBV7-2	-	TRBJ2-1	TGTGCCAGCAGCTTCGTTGGCGGGAGGAGGAATGAGCAGTTCTTC	CASSFVGGRRNEQFF
TRBD2	TRBV20-1	-	TRBJ2-5	TGCAGTGCTAGAGATTTGAGCGGGAGGGACTGGGAGACCCAGTACTTC	CSARDLSGRDWETQYF
-	TRBV10-3	many	TRBJ2-1	TGTGCCATCGGGGCTAGCTTCGGTGAGCAGTTCTTC	CAIGASFGEQFF
-	TRBV4-1	-	TRBJ2-3	TGCGCCAGCAGCCAAGATCCCCCAGGGAACCGGGGTGCAGATACGCAGTATTTT	CASSQDPPGNRGADTQYF
-	TRBV7-2	-	TRBJ2-5	TGTGCCAGCAGCTTAGCGCAGTCAGATTACTTCGAGACCCAGTACTTC	CASSLAQSDYFETQYF
-	TRBV12-3/TRBV12-4	-	TRBJ2-1	TGTGCCAGCAGTCAACCTCGGGAGCAGTTCTTC	CASSQPREQFF
TRBD2	TRBV20-1	few	TRBJ2-7	TGCAGTGCTAGGAGGCGGGAGGATTACAATGAGCAGTACTTC	CSARRREDYNEQYF
-	TRBV5-6	-	TRBJ1-3	TGTGCCAGCAGCACCCGATACTCTGGAACCACCATATATTTT	CASSTRYSGTTIYF
TRBD1	TRBV7-8	once	TRBJ1-5	TGTGCCAGCAGCTTAGTGGAGGGGGCGGTGATTCAGCCCCAGCATTTT	CASSLVEGAVIQPQHF
-	TRBV29-1	-	TRBJ2-1	TGCAGCCTGACTAGCTACAATGAGCAGTTCTTC	CSLTSYNEQFF
-	TRBV20-1	-	TRBJ2-5	TGCAGTGCTAGCCGGGAAGAGACCCAGTACTTC	CSASREETQYF
-	TRBV7-8	many	TRBJ1-2	TGTGCCAGCAGCTTAGGCCACTATGGCTACACCTTC	CASSLGHYGYTF
-	TRBV7-2	-	TRBJ2-3	TGTGCCAGCACCCAGCTCGCCAGCACAGATACGCAGTATTTT	CASTQLASTDTQYF